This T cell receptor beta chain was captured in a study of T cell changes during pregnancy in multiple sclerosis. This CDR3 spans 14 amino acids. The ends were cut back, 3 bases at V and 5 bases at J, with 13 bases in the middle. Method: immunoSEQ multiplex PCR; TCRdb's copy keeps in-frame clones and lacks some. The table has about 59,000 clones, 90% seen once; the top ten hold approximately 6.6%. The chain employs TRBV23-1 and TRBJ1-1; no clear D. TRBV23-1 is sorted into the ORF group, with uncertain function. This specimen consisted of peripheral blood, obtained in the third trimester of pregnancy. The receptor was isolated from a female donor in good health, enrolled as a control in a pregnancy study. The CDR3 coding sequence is TGCGCCAGCAGTCACGGAGGCCGGGAGACTGAAGCTTTCTTT. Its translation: CASSHGGRETEAFF.